A single sample is the source of the 24 T cell receptor beta chains below, sequenced in a study of blood T cell repertoires in COVID-19 (dated by TCRdb to 2019 to 2021). Library construction relied on the immunoSEQ multiplex PCR assay. The clones in this table, taken by TCRdb from immuneACCESS, are in-frame only. Not every clone is retained; where verified, under half of the shortfall comes from an unresolved V gene, and the cause of the rest is unknown. A total of about 240,000 clones appear in this sample, 82% of them only once. In total, the top ten clones hold around 11% of the sample. Source material: peripheral blood. The source of these receptors is a woman aged 55-70 years with active or convalescent COVID-19.

The chain employs TRBV5-4 and TRBJ2-2; possible D gene TRBD2, 6 bases. The CDR3 runs 16 residues. Germline V gene sequence: CDR1 SGHNT, CDR2 YYREEE (reference sequence). V lost 4 bases and J lost 7, with 20 bases in between. For the CDR3, the DNA is TGTGCCAGCAGCCGGTCCGATGGTGGGGGAGGCGGGGAGCTGTTTTTT. Translating it yields CASSRSDGGGGGELFF.

The chain joins TRBV27 to TRBJ2-1, with TRBD1 matching 9 bases. The CDR3 covers 13 residues. Looked up from germline, CDR1 is MNHEY and CDR2 is SMNVEV (reference sequence). Trimming removed 6 bases from V and 10 bases from J; junction bases left unmatched: 7. The CDR3 here is CASRYNRGREQFF. DNA for the CDR3: TGTGCCAGCAGGTATAACAGGGGGCGCGAGCAGTTCTTC.

This sequence joins TRBV3-1 (or the pseudogene TRBV3-2) and TRBJ1-2, with a possible D match to TRBD1 (5 bases). Between the trimmed V and J ends, which lost 3 bases and 2 bases, there was a span of 25 bases. From germline, CDR1 is LGHDT and CDR2 YNNKEL (reference sequence). The CDR3 runs 19 residues. The CDR3 spells CASSQLKGALARANYGYTF. CDR3 sequence (DNA): TGTGCCAGCAGCCAGTTAAAAGGGGCATTGGCCAGGGCCAACTATGGCTACACCTTC.

The genes are TRBV30 and TRBJ1-6; no clear D. Trimming removed 4 bases at V and 9 bases at J, with 19 bases between. This CDR3 spans 15 amino acids. Germline V gives CDR1 GTSNPN, CDR2 SVGIG (reference sequence). The CDR3 DNA is TGTGCCTGGACCCCCCCCGGGCGGGTCGGTTCACCCCTCCACTTT. Translating gives CAWTPPGRVGSPLHF.

The chain has TRBV2 and TRBJ1-1, with D perhaps matching TRBD1 (5 bases). Trimming stripped 6 bases from V and 1 base from J, with 12 bases between. There are 14 residues in the CDR3. Germline V gives CDR1 SNHLY, CDR2 FYNNEI. The CDR3 spells CASRAGRTNTEAFF. CDR3 nucleotides: TGTGCCAGCAGGGCAGGGCGCACGAACACTGAAGCTTTCTTT. Variable domain in full (rest from reference TRBV2 and TRBJ1-1): EPEVTQTPSHQVTQMGQEVILRCVPISNHLYFYWYRQILGQKVEFLVSFYNNEISEKSEIFDDQFSVERPDGSNFTLKIRSTKLEDSAMYFCASRAGRTNTEAFFGQGTRLTVV.

This clone was observed a handful of times. The V gene is TRBV6-5, the J gene TRBJ1-2; weak D call: TRBD1 (5 bases). The CDR3 length is 14 residues. Germline values: CDR1 MNHEY, CDR2 SVGAGI. Trimming removed 6 bases at V and 8 bases at J, with 19 bases between. CDR3: CASSSVTGRGGYTF. In DNA, the CDR3 is TGTGCCAGCAGCTCCGTAACAGGAAGGGGCGGCTACACCTTC.

The genes are TRBV18 and TRBJ2-7; 7 nucleotides align to TRBD1. Germline V gene sequence: CDR1 KGHSH, CDR2 LQKENI. The CDR3 sequence is 15 residues long. V shed 2 bases, J shed 0 bases, and the junction held 4 bases outside the gene matches. The CDR3 region is CASSPSGTDSYEQYF. CDR3 sequence (DNA): TGTGCCAGCTCACCATCCGGGACAGACTCCTACGAGCAGTACTTC.

The gene calls are TRBV7-2 and TRBJ2-5; D might be TRBD2 (5 bases). CDR3 length: 13 amino acids. Germline CDR1 and CDR2: SGHTA and FQGNSA. V was shortened by 5 bases and J by 5 bases, with 12 bases between the two germline ends. CDR3 in amino acids: CASSLGWRETQYF. In DNA form, the CDR3 reads TGTGCCAGCAGCCTAGGTTGGAGGGAGACCCAGTACTTC. Full variable domain (outside the CDR3, taken from reference TRBV7-2 and TRBJ2-5): GAGVSQSPSNKVTEKGKDVELRCDPISGHTALYWYRQSLGQGLEFLIYFQGNSAPDKSGLPSDRFSAERTGGSVSTLTIQRTQQEDSAVYLCASSLGWRETQYFGPGTRLLVL.

V and J are TRBV18 and TRBJ2-7; D is possibly TRBD1 (5 bases). This CDR3 is 15 amino acids long. Deletions cut 0 bases from V and 0 bases from J, with 9 bases between. CDR1 KGHSH and CDR2 LQKENI come from the germline V gene. For the CDR3, the DNA is TGTGCCAGCTCACCACCCGGACAAAGCTCCTACGAGCAGTACTTC. Its protein is CASSPPGQSSYEQYF.

This clone was seen only once. This chain connects TRBV3-1 (or the pseudogene TRBV3-2) to TRBJ2-1; TRBD2 agrees at 13 bases. Germline V gene sequence: CDR1 LGHDT, CDR2 YNNKEL (reference sequence). The CDR3 has 17 residues. The J segment lost 5 bases and the V segment lost 1 base, leaving 5 bases of the junction unmatched. CDR3: CASSQARTSGGNNEQFF. In DNA, the CDR3 is TGTGCCAGCAGCCAAGCCAGGACTAGCGGGGGCAACAATGAGCAGTTCTTC.

This rearrangement joins TRBV7-2 to TRBJ1-2; D might be TRBD1 (5 bases). V was shortened by 2 bases and J by 7 bases, with 11 bases between the two germline ends. The length of the CDR3 is 13 residues. CDR1 SGHTA and CDR2 FQGNSA come from the germline V gene. The DNA of the CDR3 is TGTGCCAGCAGCTTATACAGGCATTCTGGCTACACCTTC. Protein: CASSLYRHSGYTF.

The genes are TRBV7-9 and TRBJ1-5, with D maybe TRBD1 (5 bases). The CDR3 runs 13 residues. Germline values: CDR1 SEHNR, CDR2 FQNEAQ (reference sequence). V shed 1 base and J shed 7 bases, with 8 bases lying between them. The CDR3 loop reads CASSLGGDQPQHF. The CDR3 DNA sequence: TGTGCCAGCAGCTTAGGGGGGGACCAGCCCCAGCATTTT.

The chain joins TRBV10-3 to TRBJ1-4, with D hard to call. With 0 bases removed from V and 6 bases from J, the gap between germline ends came to 14 bases. The CDR3 is made up of 16 amino acids. Germline CDR1 is ENHRY and CDR2 is SYGVKD. The CDR3 DNA follows: TGTGCCATCAGTGAGTCGGTTGTGAGGAGGGATGAAAAACTGTTTTTT. It codes for CAISESVVRRDEKLFF.

This chain links TRBV19 with TRBJ1-6, with a tentative D call TRBD1 (5 bases). Between the trimmed V and J ends, which lost 3 bases and 9 bases, there was a span of 12 bases. The CDR3 covers 14 residues. Germline V gives CDR1 LNHDA, CDR2 SQIVND (reference sequence). CDR3 sequence: CASSIGGAGSPLHF. Written as DNA, the CDR3 is TGTGCCAGTAGTATCGGGGGAGCCGGTTCACCCCTCCACTTT.

This rearrangement joins TRBV30 to TRBJ2-7; possibly TRBD1 for D (5 bases). V gave up 2 bases and J gave up 4 bases, with 12 bases separating them. The CDR3 covers 13 residues. Germline V lookup: CDR1 GTSNPN, CDR2 SVGIG (reference sequence). CDR3 nucleotides: TGTGCCTGGAGTCCGACAGTCCAGTACGAGCAGTACTTC. This sequence encodes CAWSPTVQYEQYF. The variable domain in full, completed from reference TRBV30 and TRBJ2-7, reads SQTIHQWPATLVQPVGSPLSLECTVEGTSNPNLYWYRQAAGRGLQLLFYSVGIGQISSEVPQNLSASRPQDRQFILSSKKLLLSDSGFYLCAWSPTVQYEQYFGPGTRLTVT.

Remarks on this clone: One end of the junction does not line up with germline, which may come from a read error. The gene calls are TRBV7-7 and TRBJ2-7; 7 bases agree with TRBD1. The CDR3 sequence is 15 residues long. Germline CDR1 is SSHAT and CDR2 is FNYEAQ (reference sequence). For the CDR3, the DNA is TGTGCTAGCAGCTTAGAGGCAGGGGGCTCCTACGAGCAGTACTTC. Translating gives CASSLEAGGSYEQYF.

This clone has a single count. This CDR3 reads CASSRRATGDPSGNTIYF. CDR3 bases: TGTGCCAGCAGCCGGAGGGCCACAGGGGATCCCTCTGGAAACACCATATATTTT. This sequence joins TRBV7-9 and TRBJ1-3; 7 nucleotides align to TRBD1. The CDR3 totals 18 residues. CDR1 and CDR2 from the germline V gene are SEHNR and FQNEAQ (reference sequence). V was pared by 5 bases and J by 0 bases, with 13 bases of the junction left unmatched.

Ten or more counts support this clone. This rearrangement joins TRBV6-5 to TRBJ2-2; the match to TRBD2 covers 9 bases. Germline CDR1 reads MNHEY; CDR2 reads SVGAGI. The CDR3 has 16 amino acids. Trimming removed 0 bases from V and 5 bases from J; junction bases left unmatched: 4. The CDR3 nucleotides are TGTGCCAGCAGTTACTCCGGCCTAGCGGGGACCGGGGAGCTGTTTTTT. This encodes CASSYSGLAGTGELFF.

The chain links TRBV7-6 to TRBJ1-6; 8 nucleotides match TRBD1. Germline values: CDR1 SGHVS, CDR2 FNYEAQ. The junction had 10 bases not matched to a gene; V was cut back by 5 bases and J by 10 bases. The CDR3 runs to 15 residues. CDR3 DNA sequence: TGTGCCAGCAGCCTTTACTGGACAGGGCGCTCACCCCTCCACTTT. Its translation: CASSLYWTGRSPLHF.

This clone was detected once. This sequence joins TRBV6-2 or TRBV6-3 and TRBJ2-3; D gene uncertain. The CDR3 is made up of 12 amino acids. The V end lost 4 bases, the J end lost 0 bases, and 2 bases lay between the germline ends. Per the germline V gene, CDR1 is MNHEY and CDR2 is SVGEGT. CDR3 amino acids: CASSSSTDTQYF. The CDR3 region has the DNA TGTGCCAGCAGTTCAAGCACAGATACGCAGTATTTT.

In its sample, this clone was seen a few times. The chain combines TRBV5-5 with TRBJ1-3; possible D gene TRBD1, 5 bases. Germline CDR1 SGHKS, CDR2 YYEKEE (reference sequence). This CDR3 is built from 16 residues. V was shortened by 1 base and J by 5 bases, with 16 bases between the two germline ends. The CDR3 reads CASSLWGSPTRNTIYF. The CDR3 nucleotides read TGTGCCAGCAGCTTGTGGGGCTCCCCGACCCGAAACACCATATATTTT.

V and J are TRBV13 and TRBJ1-1; TRBD1 aligns across 9 bases. This CDR3 has 14 amino acids. V was clipped by 5 bases and J by 4 bases; unmatched bases: 5. Germline V lookup: CDR1 PRHDT, CDR2 FYEKMQ (reference sequence). CDR3 loop: CASSPWTGVTEAFF. DNA for the CDR3: TGTGCCAGCAGCCCCTGGACAGGGGTCACTGAAGCTTTCTTT.

This clone has more than one count but fewer than ten. V and J are TRBV6-2 or TRBV6-3 and TRBJ2-7; 8 bases map to TRBD1. Germline values: CDR1 MNHEY, CDR2 SVGEGT. The CDR3 covers 15 residues. V lost 4 bases and J lost 5; bases outside the gene matches: 10. The CDR3 loop is CASSSFRQGRDEQYF. CDR3 coding DNA: TGTGCCAGCAGTTCCTTCCGACAGGGGAGAGACGAGCAGTACTTC.

This chain connects TRBV27 to TRBJ1-3; 8 bases map to TRBD1. CDR1 is MNHEY, CDR2 SMNVEV, per germline (reference sequence). The CDR3 consists of 16 residues. V was pared by 0 bases and J by 0 bases, with 1 base of the junction left unmatched. Here the CDR3 reads CASSLSGQDSGNTIYF. CDR3 nucleotide sequence: TGTGCCAGCAGTTTATCGGGACAGGACTCTGGAAACACCATATATTTT.